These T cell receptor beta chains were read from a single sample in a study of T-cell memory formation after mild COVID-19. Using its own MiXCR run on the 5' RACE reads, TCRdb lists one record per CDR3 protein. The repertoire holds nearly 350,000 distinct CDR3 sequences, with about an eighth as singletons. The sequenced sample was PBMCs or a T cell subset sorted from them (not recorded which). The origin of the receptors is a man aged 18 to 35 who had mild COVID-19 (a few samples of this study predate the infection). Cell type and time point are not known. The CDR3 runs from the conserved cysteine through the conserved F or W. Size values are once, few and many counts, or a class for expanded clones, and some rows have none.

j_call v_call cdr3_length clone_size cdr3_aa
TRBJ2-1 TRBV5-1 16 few CASSLVASGYYNEQFF
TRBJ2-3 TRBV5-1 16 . CASSLNAGGNTDTQYF
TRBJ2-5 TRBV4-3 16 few CASSPHFGAPRETQYF
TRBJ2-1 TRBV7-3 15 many CASSLSGRRYNEQFF
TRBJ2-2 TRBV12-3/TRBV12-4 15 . CASSPPGQGTGELFF
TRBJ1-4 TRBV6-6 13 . CASSYQPGETVFF
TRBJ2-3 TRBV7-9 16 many CASSQPGRIGGDTQYF
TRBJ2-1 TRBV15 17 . CATSRAPGQGYNNEQFF
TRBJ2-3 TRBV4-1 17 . CASSQFVAGGAAATQYF
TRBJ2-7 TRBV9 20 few CASSTPRSGTSGGDPYEQYF
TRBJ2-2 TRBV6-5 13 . CASKGLNTGELFF
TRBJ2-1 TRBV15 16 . CATSPRTSGGAGEQFF
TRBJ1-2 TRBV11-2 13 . CASSLGAPGGYTF
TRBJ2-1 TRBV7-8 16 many CASSLAGGGSYNEQFF
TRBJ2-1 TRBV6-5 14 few CASTKGQLYNEQFF
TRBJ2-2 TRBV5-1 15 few CASSFLQGNTGELFF
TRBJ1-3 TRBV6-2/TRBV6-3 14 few CASRTWIRENTIYF
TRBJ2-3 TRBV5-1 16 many CASSPFQGPLGDTQYF
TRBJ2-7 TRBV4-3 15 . CASSRKVGQDYEQYF
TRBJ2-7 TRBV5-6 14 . CASRIAGTPGEQYF
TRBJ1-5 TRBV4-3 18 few CASSQERYSEYSNQPQHF
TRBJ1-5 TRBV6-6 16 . CASSYSAVYSNQPQHF
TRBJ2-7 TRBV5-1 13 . CASRDGPAYEQYF
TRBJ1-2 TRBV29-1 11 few CSVRMSAAYTF
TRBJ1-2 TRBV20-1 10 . CRGQGDGYTF